Below, 9 T cell receptor beta chains from the same sample are listed, as sequenced in a study of T-cell reconstitution after alpha-beta-depleted transplantation in children. Unique molecular identifiers tagged the TCRbeta library. MiXCR was run by TCRdb on the PCR reads, yielding one entry per CDR3 protein. The sample lists hundreds of thousands of distinct CDR3 sequences; approximately 12% were seen once. The source material was PBMCs, mostly from graft donor cells, sampled 360 days after TCRalphabeta/CD19-depleted stem cell transplant. The source of these receptors is a male patient between 5 and 17 years old who had a stem cell transplant for acute myeloid leukemia, so the T cells may come from the graft donor.

About this clonotype: Possible read error: a much larger clone is one base away. This chain joins TRBV12-3 or TRBV12-4 and TRBJ1-5, with D uncertain. The CDR3 is 15 residues long. The CDR3, as DNA: TGTGCCAGCAGTCTCCTAATGGGAGCGAATCAGCCCCGGCATTTT. As protein: CASSLLMGANQPRHF.

This clonotype was observed at least ten times. This rearrangement joins TRBV29-1 to TRBJ2-7; D perhaps matches TRBD1 (5 bases). Trimming cost V 0 bases and J 2 bases, with 14 bases left between them. CDR3 length: 15 residues. Looked up from germline, CDR1 is SQVTM and CDR2 is ANQGSEA. CDR3 loop: CSVEEPQGITYEQYF. The CDR3 bases are TGCAGCGTTGAAGAGCCGCAGGGTATTACCTACGAGCAGTACTTC.

The chain carries TRBV9 and TRBJ1-3, with 9 bases lining up with TRBD1. The CDR3 is 13 amino acids. The trim removed 0 bases at V and 8 bases at J, leaving 0 bases unmatched. The germline CDR1 and CDR2 sequences are SGDLS and YYNGEE. The CDR3 loop reads CASSVGQGDTIYF. The CDR3 DNA reads TGTGCCAGCAGCGTAGGACAGGGGGACACCATATATTTT.

The chain has TRBV11-2 and TRBJ2-1; possibly TRBD2 for D (5 bases). V lost 5 bases to trimming and J lost 10 bases, with 24 bases between them. The CDR3 consists of 16 residues. Germline CDR1 reads SGHAT; CDR2 reads FQNNGV. CDR3 protein: CASSLGQVWGVEEQFF. The CDR3 coding sequence is TGTGCCAGCAGCCTCGGGCAGGTCTGGGGAGTGGAAGAGCAGTTCTTC.

This clonotype turned up a few times. The chain uses TRBV4-3 and TRBJ1-5; D gene unclear. This CDR3 has 14 residues. The germline V and J ends were trimmed by 0 bases and 11 bases, with 14 bases remaining between them. Germline V lookup: CDR1 LGHNA, CDR2 YSLEER. DNA for the CDR3: TGCGCCAGCAGCCAAGATCGCGCGAACCCAGCCCAGCATTTT. Translating it yields CASSQDRANPAQHF.

The CDR3 sequence is CASSQGVTGRGQPQHF. The CDR3 DNA reads TGTGCCAGCAGCCAAGGGGTGACAGGTCGCGGTCAGCCCCAGCATTTT. The chain links TRBV3-1 to TRBJ1-5, with TRBD1 as a possible D gene (6 bases). The CDR3 spans 16 residues. Trimming left V 1 base short and J 6 bases short, with 16 bases between. Germline assignment: CDR1 LGHDT and CDR2 YNNKEL (reference sequence).

The chain employs TRBV12-3 or TRBV12-4 and TRBJ2-3; 10 positions agree with TRBD2. The V segment lost 6 bases and the J segment 6 bases; nucleotides outside the gene matches: 9. The CDR3 has 15 amino acids. The CDR3 loop is CASRVAGGRADTQYF. DNA for the CDR3: TGTGCCAGCAGAGTAGCGGGGGGAAGGGCGGATACGCAGTATTTT.

This clonotype came up many times. The CDR3 spells CSVEVTGKNIQYF. The DNA of the CDR3 is TGCAGCGTTGAAGTCACAGGGAAAAACATTCAGTACTTC. This sequence joins TRBV29-1 and TRBJ2-4, with D possibly TRBD1 on 6 matching bases. V was clipped by 1 base and J by 4 bases, with 8 bases between them. CDR1 SQVTM and CDR2 ANQGSEA come from the germline V gene. The CDR3 runs 13 residues. Full variable domain (outside the CDR3, taken from reference TRBV29-1 and TRBJ2-4): SAVISQKPSRDICQRGTSLTIQCQVDSQVTMMFWYRQQPGQSLTLIATANQGSEATYESGFVIDKFPISRPNLTFSTLTVSNMSPEDSSIYLCSVEVTGKNIQYFGAGTRLSVL.

In this sample, this clonotype turned up many times. The rearrangement uses TRBV11-1 and TRBJ1-5, with unresolved D. The germline gives CDR1 SGHAT, CDR2 FQDESV (reference sequence). The CDR3 spans 18 residues. V was clipped by 6 bases and J by 1 base, with 22 bases between them. In DNA, the CDR3 is TGTGCCAGCAGACCCAATCCGGGCCGCGGTGGGAGCAATCAGCCCCAGCATTTT. The encoded protein is CASRPNPGRGGSNQPQHF.